A selection of T cell receptor beta chains follows, all from one sample in a study of human T cells and chemical hapten exposure. Via MiXCR, TCRdb re-called the RACE reads, giving one row per CDR3 protein. The sample has around 250,000 distinct CDR3 sequences; approximately 8.6% are singletons. Sequences were derived from whole blood, sampled in connection with sensitization to the hapten diphenylcyclopropenone (DPC). Receptors originate from a woman aged 35 to 49 with alopecia areata. Some clones in this sample may be carry-over from other donors' samples. Both conserved end residues are trimmed from each CDR3. A D gene is named only where the DNA matches it firmly.

CDR3: ASSLTWGETQY
J: TRBJ2-5
V: TRBV7-3
D: -

CDR3: ANSQDSTATSSYNSPLH
J: TRBJ1-6
V: TRBV4-2
D: -

CDR3: ASSPGIVTYYEQY
J: TRBJ2-7
V: TRBV14
D: -

CDR3: ASSYFRGSTGELF
J: TRBJ2-2
V: TRBV6-2/TRBV6-3
D: -

CDR3: ATSDSGTSGRYNEQF
J: TRBJ2-1
V: TRBV24-1
D: TRBD2

CDR3: ASSESGQPQH
J: TRBJ1-5
V: TRBV6-1
D: -

CDR3: ASSEQDVYGYT
J: TRBJ1-2
V: TRBV2
D: -

CDR3: ASSFEWEETQY
J: TRBJ2-5
V: TRBV7-9
D: -

CDR3: ANGPSSYEQY
J: TRBJ2-7
V: TRBV2
D: -

CDR3: ASSASGQGKSGELF
J: TRBJ2-2
V: TRBV25-1
D: TRBD1

CDR3: ASSQVRGEQY
J: TRBJ2-7
V: TRBV14
D: -

CDR3: ASTPRGQRLNTEAF
J: TRBJ1-1
V: TRBV6-1
D: -

CDR3: ASSSEQPQH
J: TRBJ1-5
V: TRBV6-6
D: -

CDR3: ASSDPTSAGYNEQF
J: TRBJ2-1
V: TRBV9
D: TRBD2

CDR3: ASRPDRGSTEAF
J: TRBJ1-1
V: TRBV6-1
D: -

CDR3: ASSFSEGPTDTQY
J: TRBJ2-3
V: TRBV12-3/TRBV12-4
D: -

CDR3: ASSPGGGLTYNEQF
J: TRBJ2-1
V: TRBV18
D: TRBD2

CDR3: ASSLVRDEQY
J: TRBJ2-7
V: TRBV7-9
D: -

CDR3: ASSFDRGETQY
J: TRBJ2-5
V: TRBV7-2
D: TRBD1

CDR3: ASSVRAPINEQF
J: TRBJ2-1
V: TRBV7-2
D: -

CDR3: ASKLAGANVLT
J: TRBJ2-6
V: TRBV7-3
D: -

CDR3: ATSAGGYEQY
J: TRBJ2-7
V: TRBV24-1
D: TRBD1

CDR3: ASSARDRGEQY
J: TRBJ2-7
V: TRBV27
D: TRBD1

CDR3: ASSSRTDKETQY
J: TRBJ2-5
V: TRBV28
D: -